This T cell receptor beta chain was found in a study of human CD4 T cells and Enterobacteriaceae (TCRdb year 2020). General study outcomes and caveats: Ex vivo, broadly cross-reactive clonotypes were observed to appear more expanded than specific clonotypes, with about 55% of the 19 and most of the roughly 30 being found within the top 5%. Reactivity of ex vivo clonotypes was inferred only by matching nucleotide sequences to CFSE-low cultures from the same donors.

Regarding this clone: Its antigen is not yet known. Base-call qualities are not available, and no considerably larger clone is one nucleotide away.

Memory CD4+ T cells were FACS-sorted on a FACSAria III to over 95% purity as all CD4+ cells other than CD45RA+CCR7+CD95- naive cells. Healthy donor blood was obtained from blood donation centers in Switzerland. Total CD4+ T cells and monocytes were enriched by positive selection with CD4 and CD14 magnetic microbeads. CD8+, CD14+, CD16+, CD56+, CD19+ and CD25-bright cells were excluded prior to sorting. In a couple of blood donors, total memory CD4+ T cells were sequenced directly ex vivo to assess in vivo expansion of bacteria-reactive clonotypes. Ficoll-Paque Plus was used to isolate peripheral blood mononuclear cells from donor blood. Trimming at the junction amounts to 3 bases on V and 5 bases on J, and the germline ends lie 11 bases apart. CDR1 and CDR2 (GTSNPN, SVGIG) derive from the germline V gene (reference sequence). Counted from cysteine to phenylalanine, this CDR3 has 13 amino acids. Here the CDR3 DNA is all that survives: 39 bases in frame from base 1.

Deep-level sequencing was performed on ex vivo total memory CD4+ samples, with a detection sensitivity of one cell in 200,000. The QIAamp DNA Micro Kit was used to extract genomic DNA from cell pellets, and spectrophotometry was used to check the quantity and purity of the genomic DNA. The immunoSEQ multiplex PCR assay was used to amplify TCR Vbeta CDR3 regions. The amplicons were sequenced on the Illumina HiSeq platform. The retrieved sequences were 87 nucleotides long and included the CDR3 region. As for how the authors treated the data: A clonotype was defined as a unique productive TCR Vbeta nucleotide sequence and was quantified by productive template frequency from ImmunoSEQ Analyzer V3.0. Expanded clonotypes were defined using a threshold set at the top 5th percentile of each repertoire ranked by frequency. Repertoire overlap was computed as Chao-Jaccard with the R package fossil and visualized by nonmetric multidimensional scaling with the R package MASS. TCRdb mirrors the immuneACCESS table, restricted to in-frame sequences. Some clones are absent from its copies; in checked studies, under half trace to an unresolved V gene, and the reason for the others is unknown. D and trimming come from the DNA, and the V and J calls and clone size come from that table. Present in this sample are under 35,000 clones, approximately 82% of which were seen just once. The leading ten clones occupy over 1.5% of the sample.

The sample consisted of memory CD4+ T cells from blood. The cell subset or site label corresponds to: total memory CD4 T cells sorted directly ex vivo, unstimulated. The chain joins TRBV30 to TRBJ1-5; the D gene cannot be named for sure. The source is a human donor in good health. The nucleotides read TGTGCCTGGAGCGGGTTAAGCGATCAGCCCCAGCATTTT. This yields the protein CAWSGLSDQPQHF.